The 2 T cell receptor beta chains in this list originate from one sample, sequenced in a study of T-cell reconstitution after alpha-beta-depleted transplantation in children. A TCRbeta library incorporating unique molecular identifiers was prepared. Via MiXCR, TCRdb re-called the PCR reads, giving one row per CDR3 protein. The table has 200,000 to 250,000 distinct CDR3 sequences, 7.5% to 10% seen once. The source was PBMCs from the stem cell graft donor, collected from the stem cell graft. The receptors were sampled from a human donor who donated a stem cell graft to a child with SCID.

The rearrangement links TRBV25-1 to TRBJ2-7; no firm D call. The CDR3 is 11 residues long. Trimming left V 2 bases short and J 8 bases short, with 7 bases between. Germline CDR1 is MGHDK and CDR2 is SYGVNS. The CDR3 nucleotides read TGTGCCAGCAGTGAAGGTTTAAAGCAGTACTTC. Protein product: CASSEGLKQYF.

Ten or more counts support this clonotype. V is TRBV7-8 and J is TRBJ1-2; D gene uncertain. The CDR3 spans 14 residues. The V and J ends lost 5 bases and 4 bases respectively, with 14 bases between them. Germline values: CDR1 SGHVS, CDR2 FQNEAQ. The CDR3 DNA reads TGTGCCAGCAGCCCTGACCTCACCCCCTATGGCTACACCTTC. Residues: CASSPDLTPYGYTF. The whole variable domain, remainder taken from reference TRBV7-8 and TRBJ1-2, is GAGVSQSPRYKVAKRGQDVALRCDPISGHVSLFWYQQALGQGPEFLTYFQNEAQLDKSGLPSDRFFAERPEGSVSTLKIQRTQQEDSAVYLCASSPDLTPYGYTFGSGTRLTVV.